A selection of T cell receptor beta chains follows, all from one sample in a study of vaccination and CD4 T cells after COVID-19. For these receptors, no antigen is known. TCRdb re-analysed the PCR reads in MiXCR, keeping a single row per CDR3 protein. The sample lists 15,000 or so distinct CDR3 sequences, 36% seen once, with about 23% in the top ten. The sequences come from CD4+ T cells from blood, cultured in vitro, collected before SARS-CoV-2 vaccination. These receptors all stem from a human donor who received a COVID-19 vaccine. The CDR3 runs from the conserved cysteine through the conserved F or W. The order of the fields is D gene, J gene, V gene, clone size, CDR3 DNA, CDR3 protein. D genes are given only for firm matches. Size is omitted from some rows. Given values are once, few, many or a class for expanded clones.

TRBD1 TRBJ1-2 TRBV5-1 few TGCGCCAGCAGCTCTAACATCGGGACAGGGGTAGGCTACACCTTC CASSSNIGTGVGYTF
TRBD1 TRBJ1-3 TRBV6-1 . TGTGCCAGCAGTACCCCGACAGGGGCTGGAAACACCATATATTTT CASSTPTGAGNTIYF
. TRBJ2-3 TRBV10-3 few TGTGCCATCAGACCCGACTCGTCCACAGATACGCAGTATTTT CAIRPDSSTDTQYF
. TRBJ2-5 TRBV5-5 . TGTGCCAGCAGCCGAACAGGGGGCACTAGCGGGGAGAAGACCCAGTACTTC CASSRTGGTSGEKTQYF
. TRBJ1-3 TRBV12-3/TRBV12-4 . TGTGCCAGCAGCACCGGGACGAGGGGAAACACCATATATTTT CASSTGTRGNTIYF
. TRBJ1-1 TRBV20-1 . TGCAGTGCTAGAGATCCTAGTGGGGGCATCCAGTACGACACTGAAGCTTTCTTT CSARDPSGGIQYDTEAFF
. TRBJ1-5 TRBV30 . TGTGCCTGGACGGGCCCCGGAGGGAGCAATCAGCCCCAGCATTTT CAWTGPGGSNQPQHF
TRBD2 TRBJ2-7 TRBV6-2/TRBV6-3 . TGTGCCAGCACCACTAGCGGGGCGACCTACGAGCAGTACTTC CASTTSGATYEQYF
. TRBJ2-3 TRBV20-1 . TGCAGTGCTAGAGATCCTTCGGGCAGGGGAATTGGGGATACGCAGTATTTT CSARDPSGRGIGDTQYF
. TRBJ2-3 TRBV9 . TGTGCCAGCAGCCCGTCGGGGGGCGCAGCGCTAAAGCAGTATTTT CASSPSGGAALKQYF
. TRBJ1-6 TRBV6-5 few TGTGCCAGCAGTTCGCTTGGAGGGAGCTCCTATAATTCACCCCTCCACTTT CASSSLGGSSYNSPLHF
. TRBJ1-5 TRBV2 few TGTGCCAGCAGTGGAACAGGGAATTCCAATCAGCCCCAGCATTTT CASSGTGNSNQPQHF
TRBD2 TRBJ2-7 TRBV2 few TGTGCCAGCAGGGGAGGGAACGGGGGCTACGAGCAGTACTTC CASRGGNGGYEQYF
. TRBJ1-6 TRBV5-1 once TGCGCCAGCAGCGGCCAAGACAGCAATAATTCACCCCTCCACTTT CASSGQDSNNSPLHF
. TRBJ2-7 TRBV2 few TGTGCCAGCCGCCGGACAGACTCTAACGAGCAGTACTTC CASRRTDSNEQYF
. TRBJ2-5 TRBV19 few TGTGCCAGTAGTATCCAAGGGTCTGGGGAGACCCAGTACTTC CASSIQGSGETQYF
TRBD1 TRBJ1-2 TRBV6-1 . TGTGCCAGCAGTCCATGGGACAGGGTTGATGGAGCTAACTATGGCTACACCTTC CASSPWDRVDGANYGYTF
TRBD2 TRBJ2-3 TRBV19 . TGTGCCAGTAGACTAGCGGGGGCAGATACGCAGTATTTT CASRLAGADTQYF
. TRBJ2-5 TRBV7-2 . TGTGCCAGCAGCTTAAGTCCTCTCCTACAAGAGACCCAGTACTTC CASSLSPLLQETQYF
TRBD2 TRBJ2-3 TRBV20-1 few TGCAGTGCTAGAGACGGGCTTAGGAGCGGGGGGGCAGATACGCAGTATTTT CSARDGLRSGGADTQYF
TRBD1 TRBJ1-1 TRBV19 few TGTGCCACTCGACAGGGGGCGAGTGAAGCTTTCTTT CATRQGASEAFF
. TRBJ2-1 TRBV7-9 . TGTGCCAGCAGCTTCCCTAAACTAGCCCCCTCCTACAATGAGCAGTTCTTC CASSFPKLAPSYNEQFF
TRBD1 TRBJ1-5 TRBV9 . TGTGCCAGCAGCGTAGTAGGTCCCAGCACCGGGACAGGGGGGAACAGCAATCAGCCCCAGCATTTT CASSVVGPSTGTGGNSNQPQHF
. TRBJ2-7 TRBV21-1 few TGTGCCAGCAGCCGCCGAGACAGGGGGCCCTACGAGCAGTACTTC CASSRRDRGPYEQYF
. TRBJ1-3 TRBV5-3 few TGTGCCAGCAGCTTGGGCGGATCTGGAAACACCATATATTTT CASSLGGSGNTIYF